These 3 T cell receptor beta chains came from one sample sequenced in a study of tumor-infiltrating lymphocytes in primary liver carcinoma. RNA and DNA were co-extracted from roughly 20-30 mg of unsorted bulk tissue. Making TCR beta cDNA involved 400 to 600 ng total RNA and a constant-region primer. Slightly modified ARM-PCR with three nested multiplex PCR rounds yielded TCR beta libraries. Running around 9 cycles apiece, the first two PCR rounds relied on TRBV1-TRBV30 forward primers together with a C-beta reverse primer. TCRdb recomputed calls from the multiplex PCR reads with MiXCR, one row per CDR3 protein. The table includes roughly 100,000 distinct CDR3 sequences, about four fifths detected once. What was sequenced was liver tumor tissue from sampling region 3. Subset defined: tumor region T3, left-lateral pole. The origin of the receptors is a middle-aged man with primary liver carcinoma and hepatitis B virus infection.

As regards this clonotype: Since no conserved phenylalanine or tryptophan closes the CDR3, a read error is the likely cause. This sequence joins TRBV29-1 and TRBJ2-7, with 7 bases fitting TRBD2. The CDR3 length is 13 residues. Germline V gene sequence: CDR1 SQVTM, CDR2 ANQGSEA. The CDR3 sequence is CSVRSRGGREQYL. CDR3 bases: TGCAGTGTTCGATCGAGGGGAGGGCGCGAGCAGTACCTC.

Notes on this clonotype: At one end the junction does not follow the germline gene, possibly because of a read error. This chain connects TRBV19 to TRBJ1-2; no reliable D call. Germline V lookup: CDR1 LNHDA, CDR2 SQIVND (reference sequence). The CDR3 loop spans 13 amino acids. Written as DNA, the CDR3 is TGTGCCAGTAGCCCGGAGCTCAGATATGGCTACTCCTTC. It encodes CASSPELRYGYSF.

Note on this clonotype: A junction boundary mismatches the germline segment, possibly from a read error. The chain recombines TRBV4-3 with TRBJ2-2; D is perhaps TRBD1 or TRBD2 (5 bases each). Germline-derived CDR1 and CDR2 are LGHNA and YSLEER. This CDR3 region has 18 residues. For the CDR3, the DNA is TGCGCCAGCAGCCAAACCACTGGCGGACATACGAACGCCGGGGACCTGTTTTTT. This translates into CASSQTTGGHTNAGDLFF.